Sequencing of this T cell receptor beta chain was carried out in a study of circulating CD8 cells and anti-PD-1 response in melanoma. Overall study: Of some 13 patients, seven got anti-PD-1 first and six had prior therapy. Findings and caveats of the study: Previously treated and treatment-naive patients were pooled together.

Four subsets defined by PD-1 and/or TIGIT were sorted from live CD3+CD8+TCRalphabeta+ cells. A word on this clonotype: Antigen: not known.

The QIAseq Immune Repertoire TCR panel built the libraries from around 15 ng of total RNA. TCRdb re-derived calls from the reads in MiXCR, one entry per CDR3 protein. The sample includes a few hundred distinct CDR3 sequences, approximately 4% of them seen just once. The source material was CD8+ T cells from PBMCs, sampled at baseline or after one month of anti-PD-1 therapy (not recorded which). The receptor was derived from a human donor with melanoma.

The CDR3 nucleotides read TGTGCCACCAGTGAACGGGACTACGAGCAGTACTTC. Translation gives CATSERDYEQYF. This rearrangement joins TRBV24-1 to TRBJ2-7, with a tentative D call TRBD2 (5 bases). The CDR3 has 12 amino acids. The V gene lost 4 bases and the J gene lost 3 bases, with 6 bases spanning the gap. CDR1 KGHDR and CDR2 SFDVKD come from the germline V gene.